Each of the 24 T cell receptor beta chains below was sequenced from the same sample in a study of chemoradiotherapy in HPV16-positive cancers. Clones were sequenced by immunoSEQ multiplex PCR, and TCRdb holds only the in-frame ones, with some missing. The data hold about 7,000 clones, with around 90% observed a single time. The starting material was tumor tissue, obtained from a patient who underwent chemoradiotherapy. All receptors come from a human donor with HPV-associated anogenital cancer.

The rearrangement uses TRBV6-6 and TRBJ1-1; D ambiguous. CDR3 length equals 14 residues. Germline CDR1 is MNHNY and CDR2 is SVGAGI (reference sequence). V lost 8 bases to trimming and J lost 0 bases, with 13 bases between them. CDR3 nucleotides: TGTGCCAGCCGTATCAGAGCCATGAACACTGAAGCTTTCTTT. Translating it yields CASRIRAMNTEAFF.

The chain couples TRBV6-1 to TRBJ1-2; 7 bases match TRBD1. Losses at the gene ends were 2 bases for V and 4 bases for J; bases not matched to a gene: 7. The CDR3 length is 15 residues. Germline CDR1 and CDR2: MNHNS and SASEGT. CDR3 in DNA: TGTGCCAGCAGTGAAAAATGGACAGGCCCCTATGGCTACACCTTC. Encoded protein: CASSEKWTGPYGYTF.

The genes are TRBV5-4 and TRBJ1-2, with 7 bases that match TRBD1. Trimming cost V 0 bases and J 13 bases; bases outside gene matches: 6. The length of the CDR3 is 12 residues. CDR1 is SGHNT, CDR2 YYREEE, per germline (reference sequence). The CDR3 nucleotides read TGTGCCAGCAGCTTGGACAGGGGACTGCGCACCTTC. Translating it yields CASSLDRGLRTF.

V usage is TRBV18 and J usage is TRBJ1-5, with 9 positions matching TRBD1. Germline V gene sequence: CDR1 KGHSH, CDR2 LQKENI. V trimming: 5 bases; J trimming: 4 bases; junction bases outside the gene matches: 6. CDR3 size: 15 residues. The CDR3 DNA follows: TGTGCCAGCTCAGAACAGGGGGCTAATAATCAGCCCCAGCATTTT. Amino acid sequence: CASSEQGANNQPQHF. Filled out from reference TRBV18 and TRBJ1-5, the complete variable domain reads NAGVMQNPRHLVRRRGQEARLRCSPMKGHSHVYWYRQLPEEGLKFMVYLQKENIIDESGMPKERFSAEFPKEGPSILRIQQVVRGDSAAYFCASSEQGANNQPQHFGDGTRLSIL.

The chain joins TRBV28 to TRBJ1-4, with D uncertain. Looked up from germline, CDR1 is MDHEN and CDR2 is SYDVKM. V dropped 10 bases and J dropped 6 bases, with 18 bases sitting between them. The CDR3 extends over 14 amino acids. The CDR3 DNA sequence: TGTGCCACCACCCAGCCAGTCGCATATGAAAAACTGTTTTTT. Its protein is CATTQPVAYEKLFF.

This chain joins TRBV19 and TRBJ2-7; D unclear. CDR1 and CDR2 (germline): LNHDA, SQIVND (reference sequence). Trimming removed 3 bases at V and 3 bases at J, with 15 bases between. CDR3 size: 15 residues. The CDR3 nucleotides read TGTGCCAGTAGTATGCAAGGTGAGCCGGTCTACGAGCAGTACTTC. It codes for CASSMQGEPVYEQYF.

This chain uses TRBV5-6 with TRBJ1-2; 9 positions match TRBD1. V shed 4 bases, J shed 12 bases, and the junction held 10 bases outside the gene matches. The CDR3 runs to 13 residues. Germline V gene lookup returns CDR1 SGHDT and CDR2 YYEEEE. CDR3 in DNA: TGTGCCAGCAGCACGTTGGACAGGGGTGGGGACACCTTC. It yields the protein CASSTLDRGGDTF. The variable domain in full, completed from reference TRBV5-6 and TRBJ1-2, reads DAGVTQSPTHLIKTRGQQVTLRCSPKSGHDTVSWYQQALGQGPQFIFQYYEEEERQRGNFPDRFSGHQFPNYSSELNVNALLLGDSALYLCASSTLDRGGDTFGSGTRLTVV.

CDR3 residues: CASSEVRYTF. CDR3 in DNA: TGTGCCAGCAGTGAAGTCCGCTACACCTTC. This rearrangement joins TRBV6-1 to TRBJ1-2, with D hard to call. Per the germline V gene, CDR1 is MNHNS and CDR2 is SASEGT. Trimming shortened V by 1 base and J by 9 bases, and 3 bases separated the two germline ends. The CDR3 is 10 amino acids.

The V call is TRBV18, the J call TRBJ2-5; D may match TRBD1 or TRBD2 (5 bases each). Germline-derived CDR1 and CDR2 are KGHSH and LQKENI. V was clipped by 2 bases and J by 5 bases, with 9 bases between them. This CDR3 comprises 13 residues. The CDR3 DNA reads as TGTGCCAGCTCACCAACTGGGACGGAGACCCAGTACTTC. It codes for CASSPTGTETQYF.

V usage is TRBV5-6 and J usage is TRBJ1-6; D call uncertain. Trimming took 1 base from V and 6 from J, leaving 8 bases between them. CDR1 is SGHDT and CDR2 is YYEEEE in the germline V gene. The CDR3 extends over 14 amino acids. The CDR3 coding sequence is TGTGCCAGCAGCTTGAGGGATAGTAATTCACCCCTCCACTTT. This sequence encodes CASSLRDSNSPLHF.

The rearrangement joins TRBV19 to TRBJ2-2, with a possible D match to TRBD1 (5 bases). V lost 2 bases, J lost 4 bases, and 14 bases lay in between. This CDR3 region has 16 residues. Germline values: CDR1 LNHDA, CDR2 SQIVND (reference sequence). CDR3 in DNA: TGTGCCAGTAGTATATATGCAGGGTACAGCACCGGGGAGCTGTTTTTT. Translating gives CASSIYAGYSTGELFF. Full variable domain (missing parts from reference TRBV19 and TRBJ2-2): DGGITQSPKYLFRKEGQNVTLSCEQNLNHDAMYWYRQDPGQGLRLIYYSQIVNDFQKGDIAEGYSVSREKKESFPLTVTSAQKNPTAFYLCASSIYAGYSTGELFFGEGSRLTVL.

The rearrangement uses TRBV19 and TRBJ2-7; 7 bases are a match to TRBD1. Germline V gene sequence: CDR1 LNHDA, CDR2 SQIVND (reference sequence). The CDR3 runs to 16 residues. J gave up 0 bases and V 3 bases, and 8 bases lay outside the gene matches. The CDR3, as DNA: TGTGCCAGTAGTATGGGCCTCGGACAGGCCTCCTACGAGCAGTACTTC. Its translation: CASSMGLGQASYEQYF.

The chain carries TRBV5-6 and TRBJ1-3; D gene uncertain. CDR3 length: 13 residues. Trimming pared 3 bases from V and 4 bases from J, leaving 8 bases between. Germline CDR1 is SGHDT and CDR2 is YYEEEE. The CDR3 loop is CASSWVSGNTIYF. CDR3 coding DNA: TGTGCCAGCAGCTGGGTGTCCGGAAACACCATATATTTT.

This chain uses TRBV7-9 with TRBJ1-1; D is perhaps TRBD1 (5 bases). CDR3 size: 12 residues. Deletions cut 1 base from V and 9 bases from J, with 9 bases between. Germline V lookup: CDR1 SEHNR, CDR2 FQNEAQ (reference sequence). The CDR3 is CASSLGGGKAFF. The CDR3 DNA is TGTGCCAGCAGCTTAGGCGGGGGGAAAGCTTTCTTT.

The CDR3 loop reads CASSWGPNYYEQYF. Written as DNA, the CDR3 is TGTGCCAGCAGCTGGGGGCCTAATTACTACGAGCAGTACTTC. The rearrangement links TRBV11-3 to TRBJ2-7; a weak D match, TRBD1 (6 bases). The CDR3 is 14 amino acids. The V end was cut by 4 bases, the J end by 3 bases, with 13 bases between. Germline CDR1 SGHNT, CDR2 YENEEA.

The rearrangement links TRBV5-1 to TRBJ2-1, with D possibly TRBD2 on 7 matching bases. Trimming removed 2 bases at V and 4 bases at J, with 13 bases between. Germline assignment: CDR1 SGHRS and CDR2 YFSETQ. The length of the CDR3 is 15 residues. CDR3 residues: CASSFSGGAYNEQFF. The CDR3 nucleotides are TGCGCCAGCAGCTTTAGTGGGGGGGCTTACAATGAGCAGTTCTTC.

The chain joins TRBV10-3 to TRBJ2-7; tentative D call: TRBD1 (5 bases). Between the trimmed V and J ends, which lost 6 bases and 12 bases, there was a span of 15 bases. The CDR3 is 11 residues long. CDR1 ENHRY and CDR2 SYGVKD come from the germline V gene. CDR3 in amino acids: CAISNLGVPYF. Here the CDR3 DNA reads TGTGCCATCAGCAATCTAGGGGTTCCGTACTTC.

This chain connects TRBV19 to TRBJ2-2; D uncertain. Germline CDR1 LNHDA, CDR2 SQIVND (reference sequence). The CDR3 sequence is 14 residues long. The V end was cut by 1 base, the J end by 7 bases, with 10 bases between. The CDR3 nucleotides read TGTGCCAGTAGTATAGCCGACGAGTACGGGGAGCTGTTTTTT. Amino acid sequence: CASSIADEYGELFF. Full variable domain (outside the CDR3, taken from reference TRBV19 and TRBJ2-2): DGGITQSPKYLFRKEGQNVTLSCEQNLNHDAMYWYRQDPGQGLRLIYYSQIVNDFQKGDIAEGYSVSREKKESFPLTVTSAQKNPTAFYLCASSIADEYGELFFGEGSRLTVL.

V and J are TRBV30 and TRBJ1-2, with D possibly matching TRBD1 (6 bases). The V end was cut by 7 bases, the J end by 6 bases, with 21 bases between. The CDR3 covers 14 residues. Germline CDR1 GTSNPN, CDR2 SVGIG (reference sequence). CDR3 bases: TGTGCCTCGACAGGCCTGCAGGGCGCCAATGGCTACACCTTC. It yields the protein CASTGLQGANGYTF. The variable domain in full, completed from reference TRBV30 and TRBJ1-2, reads SQTIHQWPATLVQPVGSPLSLECTVEGTSNPNLYWYRQAAGRGLQLLFYSVGIGQISSEVPQNLSASRPQDRQFILSSKKLLLSDSGFYLCASTGLQGANGYTFGSGTRLTVV.

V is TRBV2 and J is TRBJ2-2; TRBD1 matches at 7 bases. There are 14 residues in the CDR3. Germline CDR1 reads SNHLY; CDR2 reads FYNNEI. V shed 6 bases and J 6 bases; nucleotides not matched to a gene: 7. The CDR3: CASRLTTGAGELFF. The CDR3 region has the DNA TGTGCCAGCAGGCTCACTACAGGGGCCGGGGAGCTGTTTTTT.

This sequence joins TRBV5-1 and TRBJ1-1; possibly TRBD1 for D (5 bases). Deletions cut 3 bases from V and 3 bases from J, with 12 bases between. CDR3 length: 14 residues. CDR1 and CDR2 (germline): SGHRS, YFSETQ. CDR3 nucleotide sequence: TGCGCCAGCAGCTCGGGGGACCGGGACACTGAAGCTTTCTTT. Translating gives CASSSGDRDTEAFF.

The CDR3 DNA is TGTGCCAGCAGTGAAGTGTCGCAGCATGAGCAGTTCTTC. Protein product: CASSEVSQHEQFF. The chain uses TRBV6-1 and TRBJ2-1; D is undetermined. The length of the CDR3 is 13 residues. With 1 base removed from V and 8 bases from J, the gap between germline ends came to 9 bases. Germline loops: CDR1 MNHNS, CDR2 SASEGT.

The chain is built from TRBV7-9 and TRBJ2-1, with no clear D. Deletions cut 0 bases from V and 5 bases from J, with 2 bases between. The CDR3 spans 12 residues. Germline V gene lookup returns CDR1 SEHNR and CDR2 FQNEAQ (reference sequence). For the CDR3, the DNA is TGTGCCAGCAGCTTAGCGGACAATGAGCAGTTCTTC. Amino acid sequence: CASSLADNEQFF.

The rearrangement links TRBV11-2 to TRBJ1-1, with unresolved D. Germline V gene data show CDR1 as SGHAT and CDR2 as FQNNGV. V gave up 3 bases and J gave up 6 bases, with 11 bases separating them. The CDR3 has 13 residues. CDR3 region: CASSLRKLPEAFF. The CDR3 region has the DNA TGTGCCAGCAGCTTGCGCAAACTACCTGAAGCTTTCTTT.